This record covers a single T cell receptor beta chain. The antigen it recognizes is unknown. Base quality data are lacking; no much larger clone is found one base away. This entry belongs to a study of blood T cell repertoires in COVID-19 (dated by TCRdb to 2018 to 2020). About the investigation overall: The collaborator samples originated in the United States, Italy and Spain and spanned the acute and convalescent phases of COVID-19. The material from the prospective study consisted of cDNA or gDNA derived from T cells, B-cell-depleted T cells, or PBMCs. Subjects who had been exposed to COVID-19, were actively infected with it, or had recovered from it provided the deeply sampled blood TCRbeta repertoires that made up the dataset. The repertoires were made available in a free public database intended to serve as a resource for research on the immune response to SARS-CoV-2. The samples were drawn from two sources: the first 160 participants of the ongoing ImmuneRACE study, and over 950 subjects contributed by 6 global collaborators. Nearly every sample came with metadata listing a de-identified subject ID, COVID-19 status, age in years and sex. Where available, HLA class I and class II types were taken from metadata supplied by the sample provider and were not determined by assay-based typing. Study-wide findings and limitations: The quantity of clinical and demographic metadata differed by source and by participant and was supplied without curation.

Per the germline V gene, LGHNA is the CDR1 and YSLEER is the CDR2. V was cut back by 0 bases and J by 4 bases, leaving a gap of 16 bases between them. Its CDR3 holds 16 amino acids, cysteine through phenylalanine. Only the CDR3 DNA stays, 48 bases, in frame from base 1. TCRbeta CDR3 regions were amplified from genomic DNA using the immunoSEQ Assay, a bias-controlled multiplex PCR. For the original study's pipeline: Within the assay, amplification of reference gene primers was used to estimate how many nucleated cells each sample contained. To quantify the absolute abundance of each unique TCRbeta CDR3 rearrangement, sequence reads were collapsed and filtered. For each sample, productive Simpson clonality was calculated by taking the square root of Simpson's diversity index across productive rearrangements. TCRdb's version of the immuneACCESS table is confined to in-frame rearrangements and falls short of the full clone set. An unresolved V gene accounts for under half of the shortfall where checked; the remainder is of unknown origin. For V, J and clone size, that table is used; D and trimming come from the DNA. In all, the sample holds 25,000 to 35,000 clones, and around 63% of those were seen once. In total, the top ten clones hold around 16% of the sample.

Each collaborating institution followed its own protocols to collect whole blood in K2EDTA tubes. For TCRbeta analysis, collaborators shipped samples in one of three forms: frozen whole blood, isolated PBMCs, or DNA extracted from either of those sample types. This receptor chain uses TRBV4-3 and TRBJ2-7; TRBD2 is perhaps the D gene, given 6 matching bases. This receptor was taken from a human donor in a cohort sampled during active COVID-19. The sequenced sample was peripheral blood. The DNA is as follows: TGCGCCAGCAGCCAAGAGGGGACTTCCAGCCTATACGAGCAGTACTTC. Translated, it reads CASSQEGTSSLYEQYF.